This T cell receptor (beta chain) was identified during a study of OX40 agonist ivuxolimab in advanced cancers. Study details: Ivuxolimab, an agonistic anti-OX40 (CD134) antibody, was given to patients.

Sequencing used immunoSEQ multiplex PCR; TCRdb keeps in-frame clones, though not all of them. The top ten hold around 0.7% of the sample, which has about 110,000 clones, around 93% seen once. There are 15 residues in the CDR3. Trimming stripped 0 bases from V and 7 bases from J, with 13 bases between. The germline gives CDR1 KGHSH, CDR2 LQKENI. The receptor was derived from an adult with an advanced solid tumor such as melanoma, head and neck, liver or kidney cancer. The specimen was CD4+ or CD8+ T cells sorted from blood, collected in a trial of the OX40 agonist ivuxolimab. The chain carries TRBV18 and TRBJ1-5; D gene uncertain. CDR3 in DNA: TGTGCCAGCTCACCACCGGGAGGCCGCGGCCAGCCCCAGCATTTT. It specifies CASSPPGGRGQPQHF.